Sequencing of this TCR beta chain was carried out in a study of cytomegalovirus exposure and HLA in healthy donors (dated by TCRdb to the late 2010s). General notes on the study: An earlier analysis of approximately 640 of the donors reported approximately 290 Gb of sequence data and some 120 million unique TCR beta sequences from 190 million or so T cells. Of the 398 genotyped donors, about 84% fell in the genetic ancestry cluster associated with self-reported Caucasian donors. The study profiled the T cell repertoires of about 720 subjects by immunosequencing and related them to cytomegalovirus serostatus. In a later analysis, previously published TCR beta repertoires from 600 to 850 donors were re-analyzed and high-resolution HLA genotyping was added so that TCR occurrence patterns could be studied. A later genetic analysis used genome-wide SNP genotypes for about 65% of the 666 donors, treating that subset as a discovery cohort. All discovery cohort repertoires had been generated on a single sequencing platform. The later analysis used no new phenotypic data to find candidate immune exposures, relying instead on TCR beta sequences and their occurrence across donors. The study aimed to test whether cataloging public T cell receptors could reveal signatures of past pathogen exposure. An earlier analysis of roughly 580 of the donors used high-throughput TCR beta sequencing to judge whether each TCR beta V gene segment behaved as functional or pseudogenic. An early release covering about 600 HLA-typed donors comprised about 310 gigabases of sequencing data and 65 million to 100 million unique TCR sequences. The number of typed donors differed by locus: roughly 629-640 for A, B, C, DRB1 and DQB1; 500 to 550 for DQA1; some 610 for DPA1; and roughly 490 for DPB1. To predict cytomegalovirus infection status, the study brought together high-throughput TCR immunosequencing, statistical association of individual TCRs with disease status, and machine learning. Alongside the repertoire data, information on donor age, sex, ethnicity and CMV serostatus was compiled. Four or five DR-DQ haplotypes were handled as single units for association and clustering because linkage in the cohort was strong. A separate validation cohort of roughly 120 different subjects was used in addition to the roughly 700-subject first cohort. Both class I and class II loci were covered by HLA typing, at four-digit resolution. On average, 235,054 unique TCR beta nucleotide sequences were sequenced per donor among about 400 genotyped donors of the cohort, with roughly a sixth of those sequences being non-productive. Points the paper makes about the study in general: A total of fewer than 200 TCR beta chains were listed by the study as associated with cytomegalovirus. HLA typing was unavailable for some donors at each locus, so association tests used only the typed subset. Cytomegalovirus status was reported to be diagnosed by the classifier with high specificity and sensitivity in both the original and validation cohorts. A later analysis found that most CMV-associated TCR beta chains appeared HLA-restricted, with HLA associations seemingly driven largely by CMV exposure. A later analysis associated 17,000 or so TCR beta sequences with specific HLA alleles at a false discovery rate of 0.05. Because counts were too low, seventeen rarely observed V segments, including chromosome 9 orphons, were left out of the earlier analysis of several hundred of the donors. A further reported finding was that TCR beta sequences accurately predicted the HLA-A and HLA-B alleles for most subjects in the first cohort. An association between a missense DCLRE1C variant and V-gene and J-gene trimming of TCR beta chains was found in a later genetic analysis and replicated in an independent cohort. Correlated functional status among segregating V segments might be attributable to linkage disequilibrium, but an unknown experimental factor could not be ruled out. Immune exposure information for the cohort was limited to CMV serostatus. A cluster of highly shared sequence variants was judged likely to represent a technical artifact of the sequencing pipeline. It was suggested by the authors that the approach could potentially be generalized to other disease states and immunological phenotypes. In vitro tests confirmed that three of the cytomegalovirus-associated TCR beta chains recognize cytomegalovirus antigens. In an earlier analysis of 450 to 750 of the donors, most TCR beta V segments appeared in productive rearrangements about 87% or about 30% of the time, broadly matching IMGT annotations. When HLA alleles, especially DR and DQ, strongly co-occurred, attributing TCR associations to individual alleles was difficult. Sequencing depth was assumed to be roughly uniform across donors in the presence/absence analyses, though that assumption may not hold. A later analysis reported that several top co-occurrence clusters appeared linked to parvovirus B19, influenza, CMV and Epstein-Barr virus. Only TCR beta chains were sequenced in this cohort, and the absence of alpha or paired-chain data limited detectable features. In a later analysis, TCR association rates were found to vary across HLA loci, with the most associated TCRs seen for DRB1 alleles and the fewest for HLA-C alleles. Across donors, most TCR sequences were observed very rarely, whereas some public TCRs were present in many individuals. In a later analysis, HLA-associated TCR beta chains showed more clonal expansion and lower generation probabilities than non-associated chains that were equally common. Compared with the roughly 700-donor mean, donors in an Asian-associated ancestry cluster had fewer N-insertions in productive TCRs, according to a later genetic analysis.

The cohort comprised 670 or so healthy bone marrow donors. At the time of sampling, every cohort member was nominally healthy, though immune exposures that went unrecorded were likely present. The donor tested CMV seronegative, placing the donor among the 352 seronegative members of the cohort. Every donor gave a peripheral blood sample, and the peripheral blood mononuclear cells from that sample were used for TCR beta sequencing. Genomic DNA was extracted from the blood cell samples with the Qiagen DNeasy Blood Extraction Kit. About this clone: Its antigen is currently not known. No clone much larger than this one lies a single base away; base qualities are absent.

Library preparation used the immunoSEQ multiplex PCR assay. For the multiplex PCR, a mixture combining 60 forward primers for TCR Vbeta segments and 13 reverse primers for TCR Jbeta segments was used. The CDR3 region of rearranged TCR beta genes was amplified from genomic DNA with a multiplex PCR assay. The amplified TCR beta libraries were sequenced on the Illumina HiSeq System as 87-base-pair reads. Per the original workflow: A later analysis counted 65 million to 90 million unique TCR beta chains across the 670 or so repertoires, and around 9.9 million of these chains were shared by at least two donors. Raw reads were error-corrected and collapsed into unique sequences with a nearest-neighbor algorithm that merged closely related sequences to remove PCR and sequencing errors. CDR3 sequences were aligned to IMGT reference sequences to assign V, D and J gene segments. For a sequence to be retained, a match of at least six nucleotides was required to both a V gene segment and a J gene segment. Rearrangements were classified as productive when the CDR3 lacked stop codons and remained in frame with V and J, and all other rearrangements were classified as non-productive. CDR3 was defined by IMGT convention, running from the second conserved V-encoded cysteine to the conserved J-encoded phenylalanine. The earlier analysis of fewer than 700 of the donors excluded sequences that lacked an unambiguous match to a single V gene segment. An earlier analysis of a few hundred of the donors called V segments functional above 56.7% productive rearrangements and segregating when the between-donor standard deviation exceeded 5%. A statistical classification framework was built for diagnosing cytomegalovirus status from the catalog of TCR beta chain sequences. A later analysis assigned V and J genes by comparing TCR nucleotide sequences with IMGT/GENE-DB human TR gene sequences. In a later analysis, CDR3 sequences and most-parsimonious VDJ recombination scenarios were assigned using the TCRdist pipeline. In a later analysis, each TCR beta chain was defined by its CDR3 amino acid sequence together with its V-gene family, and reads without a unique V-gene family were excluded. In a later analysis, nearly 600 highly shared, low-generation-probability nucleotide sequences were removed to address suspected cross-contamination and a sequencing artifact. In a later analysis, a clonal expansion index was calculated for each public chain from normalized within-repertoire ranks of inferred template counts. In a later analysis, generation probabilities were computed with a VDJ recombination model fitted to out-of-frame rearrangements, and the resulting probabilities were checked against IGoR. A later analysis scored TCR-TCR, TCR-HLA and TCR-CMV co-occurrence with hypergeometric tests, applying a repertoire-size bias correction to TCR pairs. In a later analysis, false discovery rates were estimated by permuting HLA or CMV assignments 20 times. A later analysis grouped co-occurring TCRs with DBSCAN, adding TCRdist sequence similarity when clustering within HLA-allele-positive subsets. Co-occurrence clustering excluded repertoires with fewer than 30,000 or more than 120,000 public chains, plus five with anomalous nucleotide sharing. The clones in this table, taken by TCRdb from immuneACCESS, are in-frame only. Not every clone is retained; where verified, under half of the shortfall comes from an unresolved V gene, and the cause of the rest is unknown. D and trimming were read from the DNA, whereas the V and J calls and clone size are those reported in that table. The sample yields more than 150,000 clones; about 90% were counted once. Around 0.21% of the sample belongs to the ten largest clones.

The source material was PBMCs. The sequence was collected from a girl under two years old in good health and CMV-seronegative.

At the DNA level, the sequence is TGCAGCGCCCATCGTGACAGGAACGCACCTGGCTACACCTTC. Translated, it gives CSAHRDRNAPGYTF. The chain is made from TRBV29-1 and TRBJ1-2, and possibly TRBD1, on 6 matching bases. Including cysteine and phenylalanine, the CDR3 has 14 amino acids. Just the 42-base CDR3 DNA is kept, in frame starting at base 1. CDR1 is given as SQVTM and CDR2 as ANQGSEA, both from the germline V gene. V is pared back by 7 bases and J by 7 bases, with 22 bases lying between the germline termini.